This TCR beta chain stems from a study of T cells after yellow fever vaccination. For the study at large: Some fractions had low cell numbers, and these were prepared with SMART-Seq v4 Ultra Low Input.

CDR3 length: 13 residues. Germline V gene lookup returns CDR1 SGHRS and CDR2 YFSETQ. The V gene lost 0 bases and the J gene lost 8 bases, with 9 bases spanning the gap. TCRdb processed the 5' RACE reads anew with MiXCR; each CDR3 protein has one entry. The top ten hold 1.1% of the sample, which has 250,000 or so distinct CDR3 sequences, approximately 6.7% seen once. The TCR sequence derives from a man in his thirties or forties who received the YFV17D yellow fever vaccine. The V gene is TRBV5-1, the J gene TRBJ2-1, with D tentatively TRBD1 (6 bases). This sample comprised CD4+ T cells sorted from PBMCs, obtained on the day of the yellow fever booster vaccination. DNA for the CDR3: TGCGCCAGCAGCTTGGCGGCAGGGGATGAGCAGTTCTTC. It yields the protein CASSLAAGDEQFF. Looking up the rest from reference TRBV5-1 and TRBJ2-1 gives the full variable domain: KAGVTQTPRYLIKTRGQQVTLSCSPISGHRSVSWYQQTPGQGLQFLFEYFSETQRNKGNFPGRFSGRQFSNSRSEMNVSTLELGDSALYLCASSLAAGDEQFFGPGTRLTVL.